What follows are 3 T cell receptor beta chains derived from one specimen sequenced in a study of Ad26.COV2.S vaccination and SARS-CoV-2 variants. Here immunoSEQ multiplex PCR was the method, and the copy in TCRdb shows in-frame clones only, minus some. The profile shows about 350,000 clones, around nine tenths of them singletons. Specified treatment: some 19 received Ad26.COV2.S at low or high dose, single or two shots; about 5 received placebo; per-sample allocation not given. Specimens were obtained on day 63 following the first vaccine or placebo injection. Source: peripheral blood, taken in a trial of Ad26.COV2.S vaccine versus placebo. The receptors originated from a person between 18 and 65 years old who received the Ad26.COV2.S COVID-19 vaccine or a placebo.

The DNA of the CDR3 is TGCGCCAGCAGCTTCGCGTCGGTGAGCTCCTACAATGAGCAGTTCTTC. Encoded protein: CASSFASVSSYNEQFF. The chain has TRBV5-1 and TRBJ2-1; D is undetermined. The CDR3 is made up of 16 amino acids. V was trimmed by 2 bases and J by 0 bases, leaving 12 bases between them. Germline CDR1 and CDR2: SGHRS and YFSETQ. The full variable domain, rest sourced from reference TRBV5-1 and TRBJ2-1, is KAGVTQTPRYLIKTRGQQVTLSCSPISGHRSVSWYQQTPGQGLQFLFEYFSETQRNKGNFPGRFSGRQFSNSRSEMNVSTLELGDSALYLCASSFASVSSYNEQFFGPGTRLTVL.

The rearrangement uses TRBV2 and TRBJ1-2, with TRBD1 as a possible D gene (5 bases). Germline loops: CDR1 SNHLY, CDR2 FYNNEI. The V end was cut by 7 bases, the J end by 8 bases, with 20 bases between. The CDR3 is 14 amino acids. CDR3 protein: CASTRGSIQAGYTF. The DNA for the CDR3 is TGTGCCAGCACACGGGGCTCAATCCAGGCGGGCTACACCTTC.

This clone showed up just a few times. The chain combines TRBV12-3 or TRBV12-4 with TRBJ1-2, with D possibly matching TRBD1 (6 bases). The CDR3 has 13 residues. With 5 bases removed from V and 4 bases from J, the gap between germline ends came to 11 bases. CDR3 DNA sequence: TGTGCCAGCAGTCCGGACAGAATCTATGGCTACACCTTC. Protein product: CASSPDRIYGYTF.